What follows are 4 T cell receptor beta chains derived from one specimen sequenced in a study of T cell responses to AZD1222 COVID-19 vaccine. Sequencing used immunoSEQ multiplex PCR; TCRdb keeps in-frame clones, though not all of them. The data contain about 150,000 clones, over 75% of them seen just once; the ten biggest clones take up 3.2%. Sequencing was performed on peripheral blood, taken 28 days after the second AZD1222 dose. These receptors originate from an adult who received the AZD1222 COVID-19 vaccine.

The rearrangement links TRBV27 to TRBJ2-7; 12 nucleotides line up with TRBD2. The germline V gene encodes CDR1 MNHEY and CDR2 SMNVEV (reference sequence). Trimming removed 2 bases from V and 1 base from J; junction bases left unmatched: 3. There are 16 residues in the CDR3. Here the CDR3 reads CASSLRLAGVSYEQYF. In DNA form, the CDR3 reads TGTGCCAGCAGTTTAAGACTAGCGGGAGTGTCCTACGAGCAGTACTTC.

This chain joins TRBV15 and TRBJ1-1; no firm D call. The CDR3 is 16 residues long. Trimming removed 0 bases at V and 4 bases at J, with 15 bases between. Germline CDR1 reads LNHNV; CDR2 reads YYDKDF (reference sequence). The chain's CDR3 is CATSREPLRAGTEAFF. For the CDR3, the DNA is TGTGCCACCAGCAGAGAGCCCCTGAGGGCTGGCACTGAAGCTTTCTTT.

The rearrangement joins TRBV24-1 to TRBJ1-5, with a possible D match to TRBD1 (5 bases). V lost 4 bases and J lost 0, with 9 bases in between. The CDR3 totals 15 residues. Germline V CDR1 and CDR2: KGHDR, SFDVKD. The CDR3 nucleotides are TGTGCCACCAGTGACCAGACAGTTAGCAATCAGCCCCAGCATTTT. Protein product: CATSDQTVSNQPQHF.

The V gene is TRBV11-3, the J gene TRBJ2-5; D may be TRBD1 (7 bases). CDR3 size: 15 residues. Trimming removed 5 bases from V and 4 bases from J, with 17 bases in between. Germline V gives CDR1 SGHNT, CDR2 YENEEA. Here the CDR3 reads CASSPGDREAETQYF. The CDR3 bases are TGTGCCAGCAGCCCCGGCGACAGGGAGGCAGAGACCCAGTACTTC.